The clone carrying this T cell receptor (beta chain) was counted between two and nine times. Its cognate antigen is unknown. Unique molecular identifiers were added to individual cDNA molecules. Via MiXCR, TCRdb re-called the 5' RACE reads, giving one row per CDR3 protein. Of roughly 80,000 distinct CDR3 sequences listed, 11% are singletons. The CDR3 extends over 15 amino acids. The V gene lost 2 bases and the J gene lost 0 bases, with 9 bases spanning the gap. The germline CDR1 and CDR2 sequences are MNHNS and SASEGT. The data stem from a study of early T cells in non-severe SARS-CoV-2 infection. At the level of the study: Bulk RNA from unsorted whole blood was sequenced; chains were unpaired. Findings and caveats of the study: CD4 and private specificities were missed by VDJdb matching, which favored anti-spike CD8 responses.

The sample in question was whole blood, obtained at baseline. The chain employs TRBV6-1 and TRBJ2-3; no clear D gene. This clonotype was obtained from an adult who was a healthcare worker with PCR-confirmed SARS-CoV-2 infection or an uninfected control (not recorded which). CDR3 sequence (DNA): TGTGCCAGCAGTGAAAGGAGAACCAGCACAGATACGCAGTATTTT. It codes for CASSERRTSTDTQYF.